This TCR beta chain was captured by sequencing in a study of early T cells in non-severe SARS-CoV-2 infection. Study details: Bulk RNA taken from unsorted whole blood was sequenced, leaving chains unpaired.

Study-wide findings and caveats: CD4 and private specificities were missed by VDJdb matching, which favored anti-spike CD8 responses.

Individual cDNA molecules received unique molecular identifiers. TCRdb processed the 5' RACE reads anew with MiXCR; each CDR3 protein has one entry. The repertoire holds roughly 30,000 distinct CDR3 sequences, with about 4.2% as singletons. This clonotype was detected ten times or more. The antigen is not known. The sequenced material came from whole blood. This receptor was taken from an adult who was a healthcare worker with PCR-confirmed SARS-CoV-2 infection or an uninfected control (not recorded which).

The CDR3 nucleotides are TGCAGCACTGGACAGGGTCTTGGTGGCTACACCTTC. Translation: CSTGQGLGGYTF. This chain uses TRBV29-1 with TRBJ1-2, with 8 bases matching TRBD1. The CDR3 has 12 residues. The J segment lost 7 bases and the V segment lost 8 bases, leaving 9 bases of the junction unmatched. Germline values: CDR1 SQVTM, CDR2 ANQGSEA.